Listed below are T cell receptor beta chains from one sample, sequenced in a study of blood T cells in healthy people across ages. TCRdb reprocessed the 5' RACE reads via MiXCR and lists one record per CDR3 protein. The sample carries about 720,000 distinct CDR3 sequences, 25% recorded once. These sequences were also reported in another study, on T cells of mothers and their children.

The specimen was blood. These receptor sequences come from a boy aged 5-17 years in good health. The CDR3 runs from the conserved cysteine through the conserved F or W. Fields, in order: J gene, V gene, CDR3 protein.

j_call: TRBJ1-2
v_call: TRBV6-2/TRBV6-3
cdr3_aa: CASTGTGEFHGYTF

j_call: TRBJ1-2
v_call: TRBV5-1
cdr3_aa: CASSLEQAYGYTF

j_call: TRBJ1-6
v_call: TRBV2
cdr3_aa: CASRGQSSYNSPLHF

j_call: TRBJ2-1
v_call: TRBV6-4
cdr3_aa: CASSPAGVHSYNEQFF

j_call: TRBJ1-2
v_call: TRBV6-5
cdr3_aa: CASRRDRSRYGYTF

j_call: TRBJ2-7
v_call: TRBV7-2
cdr3_aa: CASSSDWDYEQYF

j_call: TRBJ1-1
v_call: TRBV7-9
cdr3_aa: CASSFRDRGNTEAFF

j_call: TRBJ1-6
v_call: TRBV2
cdr3_aa: CASTLSGDDNSPLHF

j_call: TRBJ2-5
v_call: TRBV5-1
cdr3_aa: CASSLRGAGRETQYF

j_call: TRBJ1-1
v_call: TRBV6-2/TRBV6-3
cdr3_aa: CASSSPGQGNAEAFF

j_call: TRBJ1-6
v_call: TRBV6-5
cdr3_aa: CASSYSSPQKDSPLHF

j_call: TRBJ2-7
v_call: TRBV27
cdr3_aa: CASSYPGVSYEQYF

j_call: TRBJ2-1
v_call: TRBV2
cdr3_aa: CASSDGQGRTMNEQFF

j_call: TRBJ2-1
v_call: TRBV12-3/TRBV12-4
cdr3_aa: CASSPRLAGGGNVQFF

j_call: TRBJ2-1
v_call: TRBV5-1
cdr3_aa: CASSPRGRDTYNEQFF

j_call: TRBJ2-2
v_call: TRBV14
cdr3_aa: CASSQDPVGKNTGELFF

j_call: TRBJ1-2
v_call: TRBV4-1
cdr3_aa: CTSSQWAGDNYGYTF

j_call: TRBJ2-3
v_call: TRBV29-1
cdr3_aa: CSVEDGGAEKVDTQYF

j_call: TRBJ2-5
v_call: TRBV11-3
cdr3_aa: CASSRQGRGEETQYF

j_call: TRBJ2-3
v_call: TRBV12-3/TRBV12-4
cdr3_aa: CASSPQSGMTDTQYF

j_call: TRBJ1-5
v_call: TRBV2
cdr3_aa: CASRSGDYSNQPQHF

j_call: TRBJ2-3
v_call: TRBV4-3
cdr3_aa: CASSQVGSLAYGTDTQYF

j_call: TRBJ2-1
v_call: TRBV2
cdr3_aa: CASSEVELEAFF

j_call: TRBJ2-1
v_call: TRBV7-2
cdr3_aa: CASSPSGRPNNEQFF

j_call: TRBJ2-2
v_call: TRBV5-1
cdr3_aa: CASSSQGTDTGELFF

j_call: TRBJ2-5
v_call: TRBV4-3
cdr3_aa: CASSQVVGGLGPAGTQYF

j_call: TRBJ2-5
v_call: TRBV4-2
cdr3_aa: CASSQGTSGVQETQYF

j_call: .
v_call: TRBV28
cdr3_aa: CASQSTYNEQFF

j_call: TRBJ2-5
v_call: TRBV7-9
cdr3_aa: CASSWRQSPETQYF

j_call: TRBJ2-5
v_call: TRBV5-1
cdr3_aa: CASTGTIGPQETQYF

j_call: TRBJ1-2
v_call: TRBV12-5
cdr3_aa: CASGLGNNYGYTF

j_call: .
v_call: TRBV7-2
cdr3_aa: CASSSPDQYEQYF

j_call: TRBJ2-5
v_call: TRBV7-9
cdr3_aa: CASSLGAQVQETQYF

j_call: TRBJ1-6
v_call: TRBV19
cdr3_aa: CASTLFRGDSPLHF

j_call: TRBJ1-2
v_call: TRBV7-9
cdr3_aa: CASSPVGYGYTF

j_call: TRBJ2-3
v_call: TRBV29-1
cdr3_aa: CSVLSRDRSGGTDTQYF

j_call: TRBJ2-5
v_call: TRBV27
cdr3_aa: CASSLLMGGYRLETQYF

j_call: TRBJ2-5
v_call: TRBV18
cdr3_aa: CASSPPGAVQETQYF

j_call: TRBJ2-3
v_call: TRBV20-1
cdr3_aa: CSAPSREDSTDTQYF

j_call: TRBJ1-1
v_call: TRBV12-3/TRBV12-4
cdr3_aa: CASLGASNTEAFF

j_call: TRBJ1-4
v_call: TRBV6-1
cdr3_aa: CASSELGVGRTNEKLFF

j_call: .
v_call: TRBV28
cdr3_aa: CASSSGQGYSYEQYF

j_call: TRBJ2-3
v_call: TRBV10-3
cdr3_aa: CAISQDSTDTQYF

j_call: TRBJ2-5
v_call: TRBV20-1
cdr3_aa: CSAGGGGNQETQYF

j_call: TRBJ2-3
v_call: TRBV12-3/TRBV12-4
cdr3_aa: CASSYKGASTDTQYF

j_call: .
v_call: TRBV29-1
cdr3_aa: CSVESPLGRSEQYF

j_call: TRBJ1-3
v_call: TRBV7-2
cdr3_aa: CASIEDRGRGNTIYF

j_call: TRBJ2-5
v_call: TRBV27
cdr3_aa: CASSYSRGAGETQYF

j_call: TRBJ1-4
v_call: TRBV4-3
cdr3_aa: CASSQPDSPNEKLFF

j_call: TRBJ1-5
v_call: TRBV30
cdr3_aa: CAWSVLESNQPQHF

j_call: TRBJ2-1
v_call: TRBV20-1
cdr3_aa: CSAQGLAGGPSYNEQFF

j_call: TRBJ1-5
v_call: TRBV7-9
cdr3_aa: CASSPIDGNQPQHF